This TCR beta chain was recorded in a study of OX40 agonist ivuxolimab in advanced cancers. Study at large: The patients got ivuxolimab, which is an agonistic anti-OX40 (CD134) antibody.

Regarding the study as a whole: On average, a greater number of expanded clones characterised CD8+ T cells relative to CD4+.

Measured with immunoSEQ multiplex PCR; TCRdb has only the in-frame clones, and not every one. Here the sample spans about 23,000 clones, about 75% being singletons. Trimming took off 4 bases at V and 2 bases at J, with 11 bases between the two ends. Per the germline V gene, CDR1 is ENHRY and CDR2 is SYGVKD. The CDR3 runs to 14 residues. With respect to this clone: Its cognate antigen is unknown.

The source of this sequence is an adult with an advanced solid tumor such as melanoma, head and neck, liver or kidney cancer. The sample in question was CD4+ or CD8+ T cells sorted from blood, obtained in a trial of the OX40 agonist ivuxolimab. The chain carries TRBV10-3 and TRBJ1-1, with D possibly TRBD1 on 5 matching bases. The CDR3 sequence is CAISAAGQNTEAFF. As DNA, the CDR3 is TGTGCCATCAGTGCGGCAGGGCAAAACACTGAAGCTTTCTTT.